One T cell receptor beta chain is described in this entry. CDR3 size: 15 residues. CDR1 is LNHDA and CDR2 is SQIVND in the germline V gene (reference sequence). V lost 5 bases, J lost 4 bases, and 5 bases stayed unmatched. This specimen belongs to a study of neoadjuvant anti-PD-1 for oral cavity cancer. Assay used: immunoSEQ multiplex PCR; TCRdb lists only in-frame clones, some missing. The sample carries tens of thousands of clones, 80% to 90% recorded once. This chain joins TRBV19 and TRBJ1-6; 7 bases map to TRBD1. The material was PBMCs, obtained before nivolumab (anti-PD-1) treatment. The TCR sequence derives from a person between 40 and 80 years old with oral cavity squamous cell carcinoma. The CDR3 loop is CASSPDRVYNSPLHF. CDR3 in DNA: TGTGCCAGTAGTCCTGACAGGGTATATAATTCACCCCTCCACTTT.